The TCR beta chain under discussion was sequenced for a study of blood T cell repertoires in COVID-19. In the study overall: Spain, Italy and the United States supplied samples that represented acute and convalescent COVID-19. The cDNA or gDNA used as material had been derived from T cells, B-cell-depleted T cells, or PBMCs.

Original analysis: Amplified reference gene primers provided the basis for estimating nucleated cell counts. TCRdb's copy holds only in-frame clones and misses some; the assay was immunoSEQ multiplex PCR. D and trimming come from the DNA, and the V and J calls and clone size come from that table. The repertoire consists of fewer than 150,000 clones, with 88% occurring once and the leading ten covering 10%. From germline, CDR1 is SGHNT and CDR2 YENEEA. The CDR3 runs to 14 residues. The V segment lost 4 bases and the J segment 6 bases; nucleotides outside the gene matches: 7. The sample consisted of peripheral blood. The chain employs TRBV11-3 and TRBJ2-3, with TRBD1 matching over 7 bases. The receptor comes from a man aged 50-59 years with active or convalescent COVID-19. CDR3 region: CASSSLGTADTQYF. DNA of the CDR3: TGTGCCAGCAGCTCTCTGGGGACAGCGGATACGCAGTATTTT.